This is a list of T cell receptor beta chains from one sample in a study of blood T cell repertoires in COVID-19. Produced via immunoSEQ multiplex PCR; TCRdb's table is partial and in-frame only. The table includes roughly 400,000 clones, approximately 93% detected once. Material for sequencing was PBMCs or T cells enriched from blood (not recorded which). These TCRs come from a woman between 40 and 55 years old who had been exposed to COVID-19. The CDR3 runs from the conserved cysteine through the conserved F or W. A D gene is named only where the DNA matches it firmly. The size entry is marked missing in some rows and otherwise reads once, few, many or a size class.

CDR3 DNA	CDR3 protein	clone size	V gene	D gene	J gene	CDR3 length
TGTGCCAGTAGTATGGGAGGGGTGGGTAATCAGCCCCAGCATTTT	CASSMGGVGNQPQHF	NA	TRBV19	NA	TRBJ1-5	15
TGTGCCAGCAGAGCAACTAGCGAGGTCGATACGCAGTATTTT	CASRATSEVDTQYF	NA	TRBV6-4	TRBD2	TRBJ2-3	14
TGTGCCACCAGCCCTAGCGGAGGGGGAGAGACCCAGTACTTC	CATSPSGGGETQYF	NA	TRBV24-1	NA	TRBJ2-5	14
TGTGCCAGCAGCTTAGGACAGGGGGACCCTGAAGCTTTCTTT	CASSLGQGDPEAFF	NA	TRBV11-3	TRBD1	TRBJ1-1	14
TGTGCCACCTTCCCACAGGGGGCGAGCACAGATACGCAGTATTTT	CATFPQGASTDTQYF	NA	TRBV19	TRBD1	TRBJ2-3	15
TGTGCCTGGAGGGTAGCGGGGTGGAGCACAGATACGCAGTATTTT	CAWRVAGWSTDTQYF	once	TRBV30	TRBD2	TRBJ2-3	15
TGTGCCACCTTTAGCGGGCTAGCGGGGAATGAGCAGTTCTTC	CATFSGLAGNEQFF	NA	TRBV10-3	TRBD2	TRBJ2-1	14
TGTGCCAGCTCACTTGGGACTAGCGGAAGCACAGATACGCAGTATTTT	CASSLGTSGSTDTQYF	NA	TRBV18	TRBD2	TRBJ2-3	16
TGTGCCAGCAGCTTGTCCCTGGGGGGACAGGGATTTGAGACCCAGTACTTC	CASSLSLGGQGFETQYF	NA	TRBV7-2	TRBD1	TRBJ2-5	17
TGCAGCGTTGAAGGGGCAGGGCGGAATGGCTACACCTTC	CSVEGAGRNGYTF	NA	TRBV29-1	NA	TRBJ1-2	13
TGTGCCAGAGGTAAACAGGGACATGGCTACACCTTC	CARGKQGHGYTF	NA	TRBV5-3	NA	TRBJ1-2	12
TGTGCCAGCAGAGGGAGCACTGGGGCCAACGTCCTGACTTTC	CASRGSTGANVLTF	NA	TRBV13	NA	TRBJ2-6	14
TGTGCCTGGAGTGCCTCTCGGACAGGGACTACCGAAAAACTGTTTTTT	CAWSASRTGTTEKLFF	NA	TRBV30	TRBD1	TRBJ1-4	16
TGTGCCAGCAGCGAGACGGGACACCGGGGAAAGGAACTGTTTTTT	CASSETGHRGKELFF	NA	TRBV7-9	NA	TRBJ1-4	15
TGTGCCAGCACTACAGGGGTCACTAGCACAGATACGCAGTATTTT	CASTTGVTSTDTQYF	NA	TRBV2	TRBD1	TRBJ2-3	15
TGTGCCAGTAGTATGGGGACAGGGCTCTATGGCTACACCTTC	CASSMGTGLYGYTF	NA	TRBV19	TRBD1	TRBJ1-2	14
TGTGCCAGCTCACCACTTCTGGAGACGGGGGGCTACACCTTC	CASSPLLETGGYTF	NA	TRBV18	NA	TRBJ1-2	14
TGTGCCAGCAGCCCCTCGGGCGGAGGTGGCTACACCTTC	CASSPSGGGGYTF	NA	TRBV7-3	NA	TRBJ1-2	13
TGCAGCGTTGATGAGCTAGCGGGGGCGACGCAGTATTTT	CSVDELAGATQYF	NA	TRBV29-1	TRBD2	TRBJ2-3	13
TGTGCCAGCAGTTCAACGAACACCGGGGAGCTGTTTTTT	CASSSTNTGELFF	NA	TRBV27	NA	TRBJ2-2	13
TGTGCCAGCAGCTCTCTGCGGGAGCCTGGCTACACCTTC	CASSSLREPGYTF	NA	TRBV11-2	NA	TRBJ1-2	13
TGTGCCAGCAGCTTAGTCCGGGACAGCGGCTACACCTTC	CASSLVRDSGYTF	NA	TRBV7-4	TRBD1	TRBJ1-2	13
TGTGCCAGCAGTTTAAGACCGGGACAGGGATGGTATGGCTACACCTTC	CASSLRPGQGWYGYTF	NA	TRBV27	TRBD1	TRBJ1-2	16
TGTGCCAGCAGCTTAGGAGGGATAGGAGATGGCTACACCTTC	CASSLGGIGDGYTF	NA	TRBV7-9	NA	TRBJ1-2	14
TGTGCCAGCAGCTCAGGACTAGCGGGGGTATCCGAGCAGTACTTC	CASSSGLAGVSEQYF	NA	TRBV7-9	TRBD2	TRBJ2-7	15
TGTGCCAGCGGGGAGGTCACTGAAGCTTTCTTT	CASGEVTEAFF	NA	TRBV25-1	NA	TRBJ1-1	11
TGTGCCAGCAGCTTGGAGGTCAGGGTAGACTATGGCTACACCTTC	CASSLEVRVDYGYTF	NA	TRBV5-5	NA	TRBJ1-2	15